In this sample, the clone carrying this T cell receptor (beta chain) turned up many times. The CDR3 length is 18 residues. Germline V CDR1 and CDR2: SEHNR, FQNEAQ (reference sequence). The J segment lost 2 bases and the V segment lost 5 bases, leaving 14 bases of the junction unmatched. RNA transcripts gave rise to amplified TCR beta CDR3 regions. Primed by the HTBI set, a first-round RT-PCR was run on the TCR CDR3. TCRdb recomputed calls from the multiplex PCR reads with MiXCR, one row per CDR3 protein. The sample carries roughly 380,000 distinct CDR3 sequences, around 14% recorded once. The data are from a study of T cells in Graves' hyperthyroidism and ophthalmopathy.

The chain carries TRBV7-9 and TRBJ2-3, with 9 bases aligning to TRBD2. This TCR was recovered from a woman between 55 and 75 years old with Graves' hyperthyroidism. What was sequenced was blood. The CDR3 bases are TGTGCCAGCAGCCGCCACCTTATGACTAGCGGATACACAGATACGCAGTATTTT. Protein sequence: CASSRHLMTSGYTDTQYF.